This T cell receptor (beta chain) was observed in a study of robustness of blood B and T cell sequencing. Germline assignment: CDR1 LNHNV and CDR2 YYDKDF (reference sequence). The V and J ends lost 1 base and 4 bases respectively, with 4 bases between them. The CDR3 contains 12 residues. cDNA synthesis used template switching with a 5' universal priming oligo. The template-switch oligo carried a 12-nucleotide random UMI tagging each cDNA molecule. TCRdb redid the calling of the PCR reads with MiXCR, one entry per CDR3 protein. The sample has more than 1,500 distinct CDR3 sequences; approximately 50% are singletons. mRNA, not genomic DNA, served as the source for TCR beta repertoires.

The receptor's source is a human donor in good health. The chain carries TRBV15 and TRBJ1-2; D not resolved. The sample taken for sequencing was peripheral blood. The CDR3 DNA is TGTGCCACCAGCAGAGGTAGCTATGGCTACACCTTC. This codes for CATSRGSYGYTF.